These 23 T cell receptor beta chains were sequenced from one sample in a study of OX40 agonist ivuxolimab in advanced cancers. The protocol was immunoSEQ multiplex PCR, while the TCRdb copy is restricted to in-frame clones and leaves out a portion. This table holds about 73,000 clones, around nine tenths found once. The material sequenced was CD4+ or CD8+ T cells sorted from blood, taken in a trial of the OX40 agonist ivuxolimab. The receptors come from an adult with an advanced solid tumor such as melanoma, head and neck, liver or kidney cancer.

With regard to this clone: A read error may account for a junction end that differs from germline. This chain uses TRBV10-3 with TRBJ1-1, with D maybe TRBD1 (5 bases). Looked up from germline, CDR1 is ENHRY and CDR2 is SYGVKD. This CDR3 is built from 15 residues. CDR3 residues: CASSYSRTGGTEAFF. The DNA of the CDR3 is TGTGCCAGCAGTTACTCCCGGACCGGGGGGACTGAAGCTTTCTTT.

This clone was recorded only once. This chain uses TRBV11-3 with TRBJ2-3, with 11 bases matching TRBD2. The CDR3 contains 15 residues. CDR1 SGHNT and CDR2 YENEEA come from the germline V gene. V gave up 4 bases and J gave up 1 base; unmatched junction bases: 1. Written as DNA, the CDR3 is TGTGCCAGCAGCTCGACTAGCGGGGGCACAGATACGCAGTATTTT. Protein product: CASSSTSGGTDTQYF.

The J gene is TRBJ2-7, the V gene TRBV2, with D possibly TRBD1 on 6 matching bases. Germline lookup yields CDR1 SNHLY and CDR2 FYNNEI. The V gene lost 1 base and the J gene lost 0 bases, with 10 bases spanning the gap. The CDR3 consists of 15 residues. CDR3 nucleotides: TGTGCCAGCAGTGAAGGGCAGGGGATCTCCTACGAGCAGTACTTC. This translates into CASSEGQGISYEQYF. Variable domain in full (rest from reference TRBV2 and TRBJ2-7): EPEVTQTPSHQVTQMGQEVILRCVPISNHLYFYWYRQILGQKVEFLVSFYNNEISEKSEIFDDQFSVERPDGSNFTLKIRSTKLEDSAMYFCASSEGQGISYEQYFGPGTRLTVT.

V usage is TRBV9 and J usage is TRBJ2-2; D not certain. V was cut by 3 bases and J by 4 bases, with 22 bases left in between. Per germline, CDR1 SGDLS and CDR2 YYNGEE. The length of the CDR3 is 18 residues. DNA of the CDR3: TGTGCCAGCAGCGGTCGGTGGGGAAGCGCAAAGGGCACCGGGGAGCTGTTTTTT. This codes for CASSGRWGSAKGTGELFF.

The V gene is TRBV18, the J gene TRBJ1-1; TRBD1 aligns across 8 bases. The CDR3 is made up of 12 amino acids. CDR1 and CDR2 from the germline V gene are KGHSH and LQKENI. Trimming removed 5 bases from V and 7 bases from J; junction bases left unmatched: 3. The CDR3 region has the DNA TGTGCCAGCTCATCAGACAGGGGTGAAGCTTTCTTT. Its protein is CASSSDRGEAFF.

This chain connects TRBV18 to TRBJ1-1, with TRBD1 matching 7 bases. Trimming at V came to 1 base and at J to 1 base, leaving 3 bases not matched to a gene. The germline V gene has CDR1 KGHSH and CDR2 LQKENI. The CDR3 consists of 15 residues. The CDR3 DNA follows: TGTGCCAGCTCACCACGACAGGGACCGAACACTGAAGCTTTCTTT. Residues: CASSPRQGPNTEAFF.

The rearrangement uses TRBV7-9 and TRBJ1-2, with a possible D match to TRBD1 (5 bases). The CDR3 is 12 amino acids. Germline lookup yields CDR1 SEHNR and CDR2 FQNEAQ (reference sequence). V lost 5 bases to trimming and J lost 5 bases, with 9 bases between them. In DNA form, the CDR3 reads TGTGCCAGCAGCCCGACAGATTATGGCTACACCTTC. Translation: CASSPTDYGYTF. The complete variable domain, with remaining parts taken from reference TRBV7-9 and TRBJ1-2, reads DTGVSQNPRHKITKRGQNVTFRCDPISEHNRLYWYRQTLGQGPEFLTYFQNEAQLEKSRLLSDRFSAERPKGSFSTLEIQRTEQGDSAMYLCASSPTDYGYTFGSGTRLTVV.

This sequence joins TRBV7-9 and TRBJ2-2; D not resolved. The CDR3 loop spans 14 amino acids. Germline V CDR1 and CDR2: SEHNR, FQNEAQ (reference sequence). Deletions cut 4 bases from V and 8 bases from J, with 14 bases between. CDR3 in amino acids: CASSSGPSTGELFF. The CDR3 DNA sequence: TGTGCCAGCAGCTCCGGACCCTCCACTGGGGAGCTGTTTTTT.

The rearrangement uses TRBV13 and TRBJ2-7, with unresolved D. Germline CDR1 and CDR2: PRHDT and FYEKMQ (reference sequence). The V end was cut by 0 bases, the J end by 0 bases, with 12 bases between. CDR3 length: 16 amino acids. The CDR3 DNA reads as TGTGCCAGCAGCTTAGGAGCAACAGTGAGCTCCTACGAGCAGTACTTC. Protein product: CASSLGATVSSYEQYF.

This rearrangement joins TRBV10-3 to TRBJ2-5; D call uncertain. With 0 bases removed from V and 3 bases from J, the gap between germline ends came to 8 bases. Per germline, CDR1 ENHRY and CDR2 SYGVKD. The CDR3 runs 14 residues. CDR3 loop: CAISESAAKETQYF. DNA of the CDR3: TGTGCCATCAGTGAGTCGGCAGCTAAAGAGACCCAGTACTTC.

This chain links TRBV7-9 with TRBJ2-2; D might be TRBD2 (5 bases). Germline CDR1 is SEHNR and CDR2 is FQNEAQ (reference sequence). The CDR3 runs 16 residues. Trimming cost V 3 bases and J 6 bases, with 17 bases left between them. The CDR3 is CASSLGAGARSGELFF. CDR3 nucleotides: TGTGCCAGCAGCTTGGGTGCGGGCGCTCGGTCCGGGGAGCTGTTTTTT.

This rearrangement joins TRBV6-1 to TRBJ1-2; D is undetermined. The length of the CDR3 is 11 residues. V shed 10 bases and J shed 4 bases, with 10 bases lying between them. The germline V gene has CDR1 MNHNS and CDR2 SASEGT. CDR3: CATQDFYGYTF. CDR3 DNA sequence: TGTGCCACACAAGATTTCTATGGCTACACCTTC.

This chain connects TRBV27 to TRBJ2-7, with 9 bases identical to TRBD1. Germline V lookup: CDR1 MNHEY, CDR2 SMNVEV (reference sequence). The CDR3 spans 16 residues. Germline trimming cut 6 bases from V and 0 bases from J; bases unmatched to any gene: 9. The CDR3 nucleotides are TGTGCCAGCAGCTTCCTGGGACAGGGATCCTCCTACGAGCAGTACTTC. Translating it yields CASSFLGQGSSYEQYF.

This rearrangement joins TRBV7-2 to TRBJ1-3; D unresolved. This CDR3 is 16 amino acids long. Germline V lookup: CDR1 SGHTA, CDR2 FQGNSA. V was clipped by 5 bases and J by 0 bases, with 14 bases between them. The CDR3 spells CASSPREGTSGNTIYF. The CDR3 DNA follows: TGTGCCAGCAGCCCTAGGGAGGGAACCTCTGGAAACACCATATATTTT.

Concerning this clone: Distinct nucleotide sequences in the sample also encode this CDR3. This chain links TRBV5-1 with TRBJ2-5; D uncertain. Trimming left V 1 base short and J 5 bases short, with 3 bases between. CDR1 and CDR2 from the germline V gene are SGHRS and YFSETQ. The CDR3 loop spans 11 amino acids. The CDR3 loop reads CASSLTETQYF. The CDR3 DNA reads TGCGCCAGCAGCTTGACGGAGACCCAGTACTTC.

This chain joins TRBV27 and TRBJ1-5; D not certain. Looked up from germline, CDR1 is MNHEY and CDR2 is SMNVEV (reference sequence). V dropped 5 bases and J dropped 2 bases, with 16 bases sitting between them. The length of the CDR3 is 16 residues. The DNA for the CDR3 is TGTGCCAGCAGTCTACAAGGAGCCGGGCGCAATCAGCCCCAGCATTTT. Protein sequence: CASSLQGAGRNQPQHF.

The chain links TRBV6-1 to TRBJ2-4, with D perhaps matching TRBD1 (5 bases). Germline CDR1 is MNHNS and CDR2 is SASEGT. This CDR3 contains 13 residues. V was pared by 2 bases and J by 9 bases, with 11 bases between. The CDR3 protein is CASSEIGVGIQYF. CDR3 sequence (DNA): TGTGCCAGCAGTGAAATAGGGGTGGGCATTCAGTACTTC.

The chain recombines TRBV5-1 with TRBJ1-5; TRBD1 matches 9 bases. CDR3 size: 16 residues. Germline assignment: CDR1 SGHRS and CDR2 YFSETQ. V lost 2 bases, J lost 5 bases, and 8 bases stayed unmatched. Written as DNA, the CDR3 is TGCGCCAGCAGCTTAGCCCCCGGGACAGGGTATCAGCCCCAGCATTTT. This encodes CASSLAPGTGYQPQHF.

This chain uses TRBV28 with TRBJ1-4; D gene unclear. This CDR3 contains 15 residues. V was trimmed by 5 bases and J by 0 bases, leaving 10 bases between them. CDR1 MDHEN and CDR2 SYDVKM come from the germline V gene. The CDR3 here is CASSPYSATNEKLFF. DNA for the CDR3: TGTGCCAGCAGTCCGTACAGTGCAACTAATGAAAAACTGTTTTTT. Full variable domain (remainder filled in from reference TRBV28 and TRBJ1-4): DVKVTQSSRYLVKRTGEKVFLECVQDMDHENMFWYRQDPGLGLRLIYFSYDVKMKEKGDIPEGYSVSREKKERFSLILESASTNQTSMYLCASSPYSATNEKLFFGSGTQLSVL.

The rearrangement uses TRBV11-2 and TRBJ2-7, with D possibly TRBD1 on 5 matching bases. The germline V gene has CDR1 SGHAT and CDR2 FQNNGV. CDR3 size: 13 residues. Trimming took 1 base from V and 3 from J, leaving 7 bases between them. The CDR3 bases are TGTGCCAGCAGCTTAGTAGACAGCTACGAGCAGTACTTC. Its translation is CASSLVDSYEQYF.

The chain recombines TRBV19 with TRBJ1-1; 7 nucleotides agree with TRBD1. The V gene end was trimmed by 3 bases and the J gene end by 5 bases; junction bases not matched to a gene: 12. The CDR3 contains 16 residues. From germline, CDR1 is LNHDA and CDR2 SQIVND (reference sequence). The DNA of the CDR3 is TGTGCCAGTAGTATCCCACTTATGCCAGGGGGGACTGAAGCTTTCTTT. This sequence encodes CASSIPLMPGGTEAFF. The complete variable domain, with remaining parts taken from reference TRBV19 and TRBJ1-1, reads DGGITQSPKYLFRKEGQNVTLSCEQNLNHDAMYWYRQDPGQGLRLIYYSQIVNDFQKGDIAEGYSVSREKKESFPLTVTSAQKNPTAFYLCASSIPLMPGGTEAFFGQGTRLTVV.

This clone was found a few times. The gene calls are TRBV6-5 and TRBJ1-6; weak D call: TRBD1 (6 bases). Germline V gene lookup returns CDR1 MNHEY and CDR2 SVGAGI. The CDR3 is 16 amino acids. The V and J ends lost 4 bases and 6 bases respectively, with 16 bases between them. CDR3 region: CASSFSRTARNSPLHF. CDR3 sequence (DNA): TGTGCCAGCAGTTTTTCCCGGACAGCTCGTAATTCACCCCTCCACTTT.

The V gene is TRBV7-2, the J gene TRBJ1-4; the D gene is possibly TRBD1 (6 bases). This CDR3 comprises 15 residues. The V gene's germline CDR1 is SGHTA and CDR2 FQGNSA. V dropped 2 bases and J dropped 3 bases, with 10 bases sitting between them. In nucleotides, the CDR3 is TGTGCCAGCAGCTTAAGGTCAGGGGCTAATGAAAAACTGTTTTTT. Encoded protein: CASSLRSGANEKLFF.